These T cell receptor beta chains were read from a single sample in a study of identical twins. One entry per CDR3 protein, called by TCRdb with MiXCR from the 5' RACE reads. Seen here are over 600,000 distinct CDR3 sequences, roughly 20% observed once, and the top ten hold approximately 4.5%. In addition, the sample was reused for a study of T cells expressing NK-cell markers.

The sequenced material came from PBMCs. The source of these receptors is a woman aged 18-29 years in good health. The CDR3 runs from the conserved cysteine through the conserved F or W. A D gene is named only where the DNA matches it firmly. Clone size is shown for a subset of rows, as once, few, many or a class of expanded clone.

v_gene	len	abundance	d_gene	j_gene	CDR3aa	CDR3nt
TRBV6-1	14	few	-	TRBJ2-2	CASSRQLGTGELFF	TGTGCCAGCAGTAGACAGCTGGGCACCGGGGAGCTGTTTTTT
TRBV7-2	13	-	-	TRBJ1-4	CASSLGYYEKLFF	TGTGCCAGCAGCTTAGGATATTATGAAAAACTGTTTTTT
TRBV27	13	-	-	TRBJ2-3	CATSRGATDTQYF	TGTGCCACCTCGAGGGGGGCCACAGATACGCAGTATTTT
TRBV12-3/TRBV12-4	14	few	TRBD1	TRBJ2-1	CASSLGQGLGEQFF	TGTGCCAGCAGTTTAGGACAGGGGTTAGGTGAGCAGTTCTTC
TRBV5-6	16	-	-	TRBJ2-3	CASSWAPPSVPDTQYF	TGTGCCAGCAGCTGGGCCCCCCCCTCGGTCCCAGATACGCAGTATTTT
TRBV6-2/TRBV6-3	17	few	TRBD2	TRBJ2-1	CASSYFIWGLADNEQFF	TGTGCCAGCAGTTATTTCATCTGGGGACTAGCGGACAATGAGCAGTTCTTC
TRBV12-3/TRBV12-4	13	-	-	TRBJ2-7	CASSWGHSYEQYF	TGTGCCAGCAGTTGGGGCCATTCCTACGAGCAGTACTTC
TRBV9	15	-	TRBD1	TRBJ2-7	CASSVDTQGFYEQYF	TGTGCCAGCAGCGTGGATACACAGGGGTTCTACGAGCAGTACTTC
TRBV10-3	13	few	-	TRBJ2-7	CAISGAGSYEQYF	TGTGCCATCAGTGGGGCGGGTTCCTACGAGCAGTACTTC
TRBV20-1	13	-	TRBD2	TRBJ2-1	CSGIAGSYNEQFF	TGCAGTGGAATAGCGGGCTCCTACAATGAGCAGTTCTTC
TRBV10-2	13	many	-	TRBJ1-1	CASSESWDGEAFF	TGCGCCAGCAGTGAGTCGTGGGACGGCGAAGCTTTCTTT
TRBV9	14	many	-	TRBJ2-1	CASSVVSGANEQFF	TGTGCCAGCAGCGTAGTTTCGGGGGCGAATGAGCAGTTCTTC
TRBV5-1	15	few	-	TRBJ2-2	CASSLEASSTGELFF	TGCGCCAGCAGCTTGGAGGCTAGCAGCACCGGGGAGCTGTTTTTT
TRBV12-3/TRBV12-4	14	many	-	TRBJ1-1	CASSPGQGSTEAFF	TGCGCCAGCAGTCCAGGGCAGGGGAGCACTGAAGCTTTCTTT
TRBV9	14	-	-	TRBJ2-3	CASSVAQGTDTQYF	TGTGCCAGCAGCGTAGCGCAGGGCACAGATACGCAGTATTTT
TRBV5-6	16	few	-	TRBJ1-5	CASSLGSSAWGQPQHF	TGTGCCAGCAGCTTAGGGTCGTCGGCTTGGGGTCAGCCCCAGCATTTT
TRBV21-1	20	-	-	TRBJ2-7	CASSVGIGQESQQLAYEQYF	TGTGCCAGCAGCGTGGGGATAGGACAGGAGTCACAACAACTTGCCTACGAGCAGTACTTC
TRBV2	12	-	-	TRBJ1-5	CASRDAGQPQHF	TGTGCCAGTCGGGACGCGGGTCAGCCCCAGCATTTT
TRBV30	13	-	-	TRBJ2-5	CAWTPWGLETQYF	TGTGCCTGGACTCCTTGGGGTTTGGAGACCCAGTACTTC
TRBV6-5	15	-	TRBD1	TRBJ2-3	CASSYGQGATDTQYF	TGTGCCAGCAGTTACGGACAGGGGGCCACAGATACGCAGTATTTT
TRBV29-1	12	-	-	TRBJ2-5	CSVGIVGGTQYF	TGCAGCGTGGGAATAGTTGGTGGGACCCAGTACTTC
TRBV3-1	18	-	-	TRBJ2-6	CASSLIHGTQSGANVLTF	TGTGCCAGCAGCCTAATACACGGGACTCAGAGTGGGGCCAACGTCCTGACTTTC
TRBV11-3	14	-	-	TRBJ2-5	CASSLGKGEETQYF	TGTGCCAGCAGCTTAGGAAAAGGGGAAGAGACCCAGTACTTC
TRBV20-1	17	-	-	TRBJ2-1	CSARDLGGSATYNEQFF	TGCAGTGCTAGAGATCTTGGTGGATCAGCGACCTACAATGAGCAGTTCTTC
TRBV10-3	15	-	-	TRBJ2-2	CAIRGGDSNTGELFF	TGTGCCATCAGGGGCGGCGATTCGAACACCGGGGAGCTGTTTTTT
TRBV12-3/TRBV12-4	18	many	TRBD2	TRBJ2-1	CASRGLAGSRPTNNEQFF	TGTGCCAGCAGGGGACTAGCGGGCTCCCGCCCAACCAACAATGAGCAGTTCTTC
TRBV29-1	11	many	-	TRBJ2-1	CSVRRYNEQFF	TGCAGCGTCCGCCGGTACAATGAGCAGTTCTTC
TRBV30	11	-	-	TRBJ2-1	CAWSSAEGQFF	TGTGCCTGGAGTTCCGCGGAAGGGCAGTTCTTC
TRBV6-5	17	-	-	TRBJ2-2	CASSLGVGNPNTGELFF	TGTGCCAGCAGTTTGGGCGTTGGCAACCCGAACACCGGGGAGCTGTTTTTT
TRBV10-1	16	few	-	TRBJ2-7	CASSESGSANFYEQYF	TGCGCCAGCAGTGAGTCGGGTAGCGCTAATTTCTACGAGCAGTACTTC
TRBV9	16	-	TRBD2	TRBJ2-3	CASGDRTSPHTDTQYF	TGTGCCAGCGGGGACCGGACTAGCCCACACACAGATACGCAGTATTTT
TRBV20-1	11	few	-	TRBJ1-1	CSASGATEAFF	TGCAGTGCTTCAGGGGCGACTGAAGCTTTCTTT
TRBV20-1	11	few	-	TRBJ2-7	CSARSDYEQYF	TGCAGTGCTAGGTCGGACTACGAGCAGTACTTC
TRBV20-1	15	few	TRBD1	TRBJ2-2	CSAAPGQGDTGELFF	TGCAGTGCTGCCCCGGGACAGGGCGACACCGGGGAGCTGTTTTTT
TRBV7-2	14	-	TRBD1	TRBJ1-1	CASSFWTGDSGGFF	TGTGCCAGCAGCTTTTGGACAGGGGATTCGGGGGGTTTCTTT
TRBV12-3/TRBV12-4	13	many	-	TRBJ2-7	CASSLNSGYEQYF	TGTGCCAGCAGTTTAAATTCCGGCTACGAGCAGTACTTC
TRBV7-3	15	-	TRBD2	TRBJ2-1	CASSPGGPSLGEQFF	TGTGCCAGCAGCCCGGGGGGGCCATCGTTAGGGGAGCAGTTCTTC
TRBV5-6	16	-	-	TRBJ2-7	CASSNQGRQGGYEQYF	TGTGCCAGCAGCAACCAAGGCCGCCAGGGAGGCTACGAGCAGTACTTC
TRBV20-1	17	-	TRBD2	TRBJ2-3	CSATTNARAGAGDTQYF	TGCAGTGCTACAACTAACGCACGAGCGGGAGCGGGAGATACGCAGTATTTT
TRBV6-5	17	few	-	TRBJ1-4	CASSYSGPGSTNEKLFF	TGTGCCAGCAGTTACTCGGGACCCGGGTCAACTAATGAAAAACTGTTTTTT
TRBV20-1	12	-	-	TRBJ2-1	CSARDPGTEQFF	TGCAGTGCTAGAGATCCGGGTACTGAGCAGTTCTTC
TRBV7-2	15	many	-	TRBJ1-5	CASSQDRLSNQPQHF	TGTGCCAGCAGCCAAGACAGGCTAAGCAATCAGCCCCAGCATTTT
TRBV20-1	14	many	-	TRBJ2-1	CSAQPGARDSEQFF	TGCAGTGCCCAACCCGGGGCCCGCGATAGTGAGCAGTTCTTC
TRBV9	15	few	-	TRBJ2-7	CASSVEAVPAYEQYF	TGTGCCAGCAGCGTAGAGGCAGTGCCGGCCTACGAGCAGTACTTC
TRBV12-3/TRBV12-4	14	-	TRBD1	TRBJ1-1	CASTSRGRGTEAFF	TGTGCCAGCACCTCCAGGGGGAGGGGGACTGAAGCTTTCTTT
TRBV4-3	15	-	-	TRBJ2-3	CASSQDFGFGDTQYF	TGCGCCAGCAGCCAAGATTTCGGGTTCGGTGATACGCAGTATTTT
TRBV20-1	16	few	-	TRBJ1-1	CSARGFGLDMNTEAFF	TGCAGTGCTAGAGGGTTCGGATTAGACATGAACACTGAAGCTTTCTTT
TRBV5-6	15	few	-	TRBJ1-2	CASSFGGQGTYGYTF	TGTGCCAGCAGCTTCGGAGGTCAGGGGACCTATGGCTACACCTTC
TRBV29-1	15	few	TRBD1	TRBJ1-5	CSVEIEGQGPTTQHF	TGCAGCGTTGAAATCGAGGGACAGGGGCCGACGACCCAGCATTTT
TRBV7-9	14	-	TRBD1	TRBJ2-5	CASSTQGVRETQYF	TGTGCCAGCAGCACCCAGGGGGTCCGGGAGACCCAGTACTTC
TRBV5-5	13	-	-	TRBJ2-3	CASSTWGTDTQYF	TGTGCCAGCAGCACCTGGGGCACAGATACGCAGTATTTT
TRBV20-1	15	few	TRBD2	TRBJ2-3	CSARRTSGAADTQYF	TGCAGTGCTAGACGTACTAGCGGGGCTGCAGATACGCAGTATTTT
TRBV9	18	-	-	TRBJ1-2	CASSARARAVTTYYGYTF	TGTGCCAGCAGCGCCAGAGCTCGAGCCGTTACAACCTACTATGGCTACACCTTC
TRBV20-1	15	few	TRBD2	TRBJ2-3	CSAPRRTSGTDTQYF	TGCAGTGCTCCTAGGCGGACTAGCGGCACAGATACGCAGTATTTT
TRBV20-1	14	few	-	TRBJ1-1	CSARDYSMNTEAFF	TGCAGTGCTAGAGACTACAGTATGAACACTGAAGCTTTCTTT
TRBV9	15	-	-	TRBJ1-1	CASSVVQGGGTEAFF	TGTGCCAGCAGCGTAGTACAGGGTGGAGGCACTGAAGCTTTCTTT
TRBV28	12	few	-	TRBJ2-7	CASSLEDYEQYF	TGTGCCAGCAGTTTAGAGGACTACGAGCAGTACTTC
TRBV7-9	16	-	-	TRBJ2-7	CASSPTGPLLYPEQYF	TGTGCCAGCAGCCCGACCGGTCCCTTATTATACCCCGAGCAGTACTTC
TRBV5-1	15	-	-	TRBJ2-3	CASSFTGSSTDTQYF	TGCGCCAGCAGCTTTACCGGTTCTAGCACAGATACGCAGTATTTT